These 20 T cell receptor beta chains were sequenced from one sample in a study of T-cell reconstitution after alpha-beta-depleted transplantation in children (dated by TCRdb to about 2016). Receptors were amplified or captured by PCR. The instrument was an Illumina HiSeq 2500. TCR library preparation used molecular barcoding, with unique molecular identifiers applied to normalize quantification of the TCRbeta repertoire. TCRdb reprocessed the public reads (quality trimming at Q25 with fastp, clone calling with MiXCR) and kept in-frame beta chains. Each record represents a unique CDR3 protein, reported with the most common genes and DNA among its rows. The sample table contains 350,000 to 450,000 distinct CDR3 sequences; only one count was recorded for roughly 22% of them. The ten largest clones take up 3.8% of the sample. The source material was PBMCs from the stem cell graft donor, sampled from the stem cell graft. The receptors stem from a human donor who donated a stem cell graft to a child with acute myeloid leukemia.

The chain has TRBV5-1 and TRBJ2-5; 8 bases align to TRBD2. After removal of 1 base from V and 0 bases from J, the junction contained 5 bases not matched to a gene. Per germline, CDR1 SGHRS and CDR2 YFSETQ. CDR3 length: 16 amino acids. The CDR3 nucleotides are TGCGCCAGCAGCTTGCTGGTAGCGGGGTACCAAGAGACCCAGTACTTC. This encodes CASSLLVAGYQETQYF.

This sequence joins TRBV6-1 and TRBJ2-7, with TRBD1 identical over 10 bases. CDR3 size: 14 residues. Germline CDR1 reads MNHNS; CDR2 reads SASEGT. Trimming removed 5 bases from V and 7 bases from J; junction bases left unmatched: 8. CDR3 protein: CASSQRQGAGEQYF. The DNA of the CDR3 is TGTGCCAGCAGTCAACGACAGGGGGCGGGGGAGCAGTACTTC.

V and J are TRBV10-3 and TRBJ2-7; D ambiguous. CDR3 size: 15 residues. Germline assignment: CDR1 ENHRY and CDR2 SYGVKD. V lost 0 bases and J 3 bases, leaving 12 bases between the germline ends. The CDR3: CAISESRSPGYEQYF. DNA for the CDR3: TGTGCCATCAGTGAGTCGAGGTCCCCCGGCTACGAGCAGTACTTC.

In its sample, this clonotype was seen once. The gene calls are TRBV2 and TRBJ2-7, with 7 nucleotides matching TRBD2. Germline CDR1 is SNHLY and CDR2 is FYNNEI. With V trimmed by 3 bases and J by 10 bases, 3 bases remained unmatched. The CDR3 totals 11 residues. The DNA of the CDR3 is TGTGCCAGCAGTGACGGCGGGAGCCAGTACTTC. Protein: CASSDGGSQYF.

In this sample, this clonotype turned up many times. The gene calls are TRBV12-3 or TRBV12-4 and TRBJ2-1; 11 positions agree with TRBD2. The J segment lost 5 bases and the V segment lost 6 bases, leaving 6 bases of the junction unmatched. This CDR3 is built from 15 residues. CDR3 in DNA: TGTGCCAGCAGACGTGGGACTAGCGGAAACAATGAGCAGTTCTTC. Its protein is CASRRGTSGNNEQFF.

Many counts were recorded for this clonotype. CDR3 in DNA: TGTGCCAGCAGTGACCCCGGTGAGGAGCGGGAGTTTAACGAGCAGTACTTC. Translated, it gives CASSDPGEEREFNEQYF. The chain joins TRBV25-1 to TRBJ2-7; 8 bases are shared with TRBD2. CDR1 and CDR2 from the germline V gene are MGHDK and SYGVNS. This CDR3 comprises 17 residues. J lost 5 bases, V lost 3 bases, and 15 bases had no gene match.

This clonotype was seen ten or more times. The V call is TRBV4-3, the J call TRBJ1-2; 9 bases align to TRBD1. V was pared by 4 bases and J by 8 bases, with 5 bases of the junction left unmatched. The CDR3 extends over 13 amino acids. CDR1 LGHNA and CDR2 YSLEER come from the germline V gene. The CDR3 here is CASSRTGVDGYTF. The CDR3, as DNA: TGCGCCAGCAGCCGGACAGGGGTCGACGGCTACACCTTC.

This clonotype was detected a few times. V and J are TRBV12-3 or TRBV12-4 and TRBJ2-7, with 7 positions matching TRBD2. The CDR3 runs to 14 residues. V trimming: 6 bases; J trimming: 5 bases; junction bases outside the gene matches: 10. CDR3 in DNA: TGTGCCAGCAGCGGGACTAACGCGTTGAACGAGCAGTACTTC. Protein sequence: CASSGTNALNEQYF.

This clonotype was seen many times. The chain carries TRBV12-3 or TRBV12-4 and TRBJ2-7, with 8 nucleotides matching TRBD2. Trimming at V came to 2 bases and at J to 2 bases, leaving 2 bases not matched to a gene. The length of the CDR3 is 14 residues. Here the CDR3 reads CASSLTSGPYEQYF. Written as DNA, the CDR3 is TGTGCCAGCAGTTTAACTAGCGGTCCCTACGAGCAGTACTTC.

V usage is TRBV2 and J usage is TRBJ2-1; 7 bases align to TRBD1. Trimming cost V 7 bases and J 0 bases; bases outside gene matches: 6. The V gene's germline CDR1 is SNHLY and CDR2 FYNNEI. The CDR3 is 15 amino acids. CDR3 in DNA: TGTGCCAGCACCCAGGGGGAGAGCTCCTACAATGAGCAGTTCTTC. Protein product: CASTQGESSYNEQFF. Drawing the rest from reference TRBV2 and TRBJ2-1, the complete variable domain is EPEVTQTPSHQVTQMGQEVILRCVPISNHLYFYWYRQILGQKVEFLVSFYNNEISEKSEIFDDQFSVERPDGSNFTLKIRSTKLEDSAMYFCASTQGESSYNEQFFGPGTRLTVL.

This clonotype was seen at least ten times. The chain has TRBV24-1 and TRBJ2-5; 9 bases match TRBD1. Germline V CDR1 and CDR2: KGHDR, SFDVKD. J gave up 5 bases and V 4 bases, and 7 bases lay outside the gene matches. The CDR3 runs 15 residues. The CDR3 DNA reads TGTGCCACCAGTGACCCGGGACAGGGCAGTGAGACCCAGTACTTC. This encodes CATSDPGQGSETQYF.

Only a few counts were recorded for this clonotype. V and J are TRBV5-1 and TRBJ2-5; TRBD1 matches 7 bases. CDR1 and CDR2 (germline): SGHRS, YFSETQ. The trim removed 4 bases at V and 0 bases at J, leaving 3 bases unmatched. The CDR3 has 14 residues. CDR3 in amino acids: CASSQGQNQETQYF. The CDR3 DNA reads TGCGCCAGCAGCCAGGGACAGAACCAAGAGACCCAGTACTTC.

This clonotype was recorded a few times. The gene calls are TRBV4-3 and TRBJ2-7; TRBD2 aligns across 7 bases. The CDR3 runs 15 residues. Germline CDR1 reads LGHNA; CDR2 reads YSLEER. V lost 1 base to trimming and J lost 4 bases; unmatched junction nucleotides: 7. Written as DNA, the CDR3 is TGCGCCAGCAGCCAAGGGGCGGGAGTTCATTACGAGCAGTACTTC. Amino acid sequence: CASSQGAGVHYEQYF.

The rearrangement uses TRBV7-2 and TRBJ2-7; the D is unclear. The V gene's germline CDR1 is SGHTA and CDR2 FQGNSA. The CDR3 extends over 14 amino acids. V lost 5 bases and J lost 4, with 15 bases in between. The chain's CDR3 is CASSLGPTKYEQYF. DNA for the CDR3: TGTGCCAGCAGCCTCGGACCCACCAAATACGAGCAGTACTTC.

This clonotype has a count of ten or more. The chain joins TRBV29-1 to TRBJ2-7, with D possibly being TRBD2 (5 bases). This CDR3 is built from 14 residues. V was cut by 4 bases and J by 4 bases, with 17 bases left in between. Germline V CDR1 and CDR2: SQVTM, ANQGSEA. CDR3 protein: CSVGRGVGDYEQYF. In nucleotides, the CDR3 is TGCAGCGTTGGCCGGGGTGTCGGGGATTACGAGCAGTACTTC.

The rearrangement uses TRBV2 and TRBJ2-1; 10 nucleotides match TRBD2. V trimming: 3 bases; J trimming: 3 bases; junction bases outside the gene matches: 8. CDR1 SNHLY and CDR2 FYNNEI come from the germline V gene. This CDR3 contains 17 residues. This CDR3 is CASSDPKTSGLYNEQFF. The CDR3, as DNA: TGTGCCAGCAGTGATCCAAAGACTAGCGGGCTCTACAATGAGCAGTTCTTC.

The V and J genes are TRBV24-1 and TRBJ2-2, with TRBD1 matching 7 bases. Germline V gene data show CDR1 as KGHDR and CDR2 as SFDVKD. J gave up 0 bases and V 6 bases, and 9 bases lay outside the gene matches. This CDR3 has 17 residues. Here the CDR3 DNA reads TGTGCCACCAGTCGTCTTACAGGGGCGACGAACACCGGGGAGCTGTTTTTT. Translation: CATSRLTGATNTGELFF.

This clonotype was detected once. This chain uses TRBV5-1 with TRBJ2-7, with 13 bases identical to TRBD2. CDR1 is SGHRS, CDR2 YFSETQ, per germline. The CDR3 length is 16 residues. The V segment lost 0 bases and the J segment 4 bases; nucleotides outside the gene matches: 4. The CDR3 region is CASSLVGTSGIYEQYF. The CDR3 DNA reads TGCGCCAGCAGCTTGGTCGGGACTAGCGGGATATACGAGCAGTACTTC.

This chain uses TRBV5-1 with TRBJ2-3; no definite D call. Trimming left V 1 base short and J 1 base short, with 7 bases between. The CDR3 runs to 14 residues. CDR1 is SGHRS, CDR2 YFSETQ, per germline. Here the CDR3 DNA reads TGCGCCAGCAGCTTGAACGGGCGCACAGATACGCAGTATTTT. Translated: CASSLNGRTDTQYF.

There are a few counts of this clonotype. The CDR3 coding sequence is TGTGCCTGGGGCGAAGGCGGGCTGTACGAGCAGTACTTC. This sequence encodes CAWGEGGLYEQYF. The chain uses TRBV30 and TRBJ2-7; tentative D call: TRBD2 (5 bases). Germline V gene data show CDR1 as GTSNPN and CDR2 as SVGIG (reference sequence). The CDR3 has 13 residues. V was trimmed by 5 bases and J by 4 bases, leaving 15 bases between them.